Below are 9 T cell receptor beta chains sequenced from a single sample in a study of blood T cell repertoires in COVID-19. Produced via immunoSEQ multiplex PCR; TCRdb's table is partial and in-frame only. This table holds a few hundred thousand clones, about 90% found once. The sequencing sample was made of PBMCs or T cells enriched from blood (not recorded which). The origin of the receptors is a man aged 30 to 39 who had recovered from COVID-19.

The V and J genes are TRBV2 and TRBJ2-3, with no clear D. The CDR3 has 11 amino acids. V was shortened by 5 bases and J by 6 bases, with 6 bases between the two germline ends. Looked up from germline, CDR1 is SNHLY and CDR2 is FYNNEI. The DNA of the CDR3 is TGTGCCAGCAGTCTCGAGGATACGCAGTATTTT. Its translation is CASSLEDTQYF.

The V and J genes are TRBV9 and TRBJ1-1; the D is unclear. CDR1 is SGDLS and CDR2 is YYNGEE in the germline V gene. The CDR3 consists of 13 residues. The V end lost 0 bases, the J end lost 5 bases, and 8 bases lay between the germline ends. The CDR3 reads CASSVEGRTEAFF. The CDR3 DNA reads as TGTGCCAGCAGCGTAGAAGGGAGGACTGAAGCTTTCTTT.

The sample holds one count of this clone. The chain employs TRBV4-2 and TRBJ2-5, with 10 bases lining up with TRBD1. This CDR3 is built from 15 residues. Germline V gives CDR1 LGHNA, CDR2 YNFKEQ. The ends lost 3 bases at V and 3 bases at J; junction bases unmatched: 4. CDR3 nucleotide sequence: TGTGCCAGCAGCCATAAGGGGACAGGGGAAGAGACCCAGTACTTC. This codes for CASSHKGTGEETQYF.

This sequence joins TRBV14 and TRBJ2-5; D possibly corresponds to TRBD2 (6 bases). Trimming removed 0 bases from V and 4 bases from J, with 15 bases in between. Germline V gives CDR1 SGHDN, CDR2 FVKESK. There are 16 residues in the CDR3. The CDR3 here is CASSQEGAGFGETQYF. In nucleotides, the CDR3 is TGTGCCAGCAGCCAAGAGGGTGCGGGATTCGGAGAGACCCAGTACTTC.

This sequence joins TRBV7-7 and TRBJ1-4; D gene uncertain. CDR3 length equals 15 residues. The germline V gene has CDR1 SSHAT and CDR2 FNYEAQ (reference sequence). With 2 bases removed from V and 3 bases from J, the gap between germline ends came to 10 bases. The CDR3, as DNA: TGTGCCAGCAGCTTAAACCCCTCGGCTAATGAAAAACTGTTTTTT. It encodes CASSLNPSANEKLFF.

This clone appeared once. The chain joins TRBV7-9 to TRBJ2-3, with D possibly being TRBD2 (6 bases). Trimming removed 4 bases at V and 4 bases at J, with 18 bases between. Per the germline V gene, CDR1 is SEHNR and CDR2 is FQNEAQ (reference sequence). The length of the CDR3 is 16 residues. The CDR3 DNA follows: TGTGCCAGCAGCTCCCCGGGGGTCCTCGGGGCAGATACGCAGTATTTT. Amino acid sequence: CASSSPGVLGADTQYF.

The genes are TRBV30 and TRBJ1-5; 8 bases align to TRBD1. Trimming removed 2 bases from V and 3 bases from J; junction bases left unmatched: 9. Germline CDR1 GTSNPN, CDR2 SVGIG (reference sequence). The CDR3 contains 16 residues. CDR3 protein: CAWSSYRGTTNQPQHF. The DNA of the CDR3 is TGTGCCTGGAGTTCTTACAGGGGGACCACCAATCAGCCCCAGCATTTT.

This chain links TRBV25-1 with TRBJ1-1; 8 bases align to TRBD1. Looked up from germline, CDR1 is MGHDK and CDR2 is SYGVNS. After removal of 2 bases from V and 4 bases from J, the junction contained 6 bases not matched to a gene. This CDR3 spans 15 amino acids. The CDR3, as DNA: TGTGCCAGCAGTGAACCAGGACAGGGAAGCACTGAAGCTTTCTTT. It codes for CASSEPGQGSTEAFF.

J is TRBJ2-5 and V is TRBV7-2; 9 bases fit TRBD1. CDR1 is SGHTA, CDR2 FQGNSA, per germline. With V trimmed by 3 bases and J by 4 bases, 6 bases remained unmatched. CDR3 length: 15 residues. In nucleotides, the CDR3 is TGTGCCAGCAGCTTCCGGACAGGGGAATCAGAGACCCAGTACTTC. As protein: CASSFRTGESETQYF.